One sample yielded the 7 T cell receptor beta chains listed below, sequenced in a study of blood T cells in healthy people across ages. With a J-beta primer mix and a sample-barcoded 5' primer, a second PCR ran about 7 to 12 cycles. TCRdb re-called the 5' RACE reads with MiXCR, one entry per CDR3 protein. The data contain 1.5 million to 2 million distinct CDR3 sequences, roughly 30% of them singletons. The sequenced sample was blood. The receptors were sampled from a woman aged 25 to 39 in good health.

This chain connects TRBV7-9 to TRBJ2-3; maybe TRBD2 (5 bases). Germline CDR1 and CDR2: SEHNR and FQNEAQ (reference sequence). The CDR3 is made up of 14 amino acids. With 8 bases removed from V and 2 bases from J, the gap between germline ends came to 14 bases. The CDR3, as DNA: TGTGCCAGCCCTAACAGCGGAAACACAGATACGCAGTATTTT. The encoded protein is CASPNSGNTDTQYF. Full variable domain (rest looked up from reference TRBV7-9 and TRBJ2-3): DTGVSQNPRHKITKRGQNVTFRCDPISEHNRLYWYRQTLGQGPEFLTYFQNEAQLEKSRLLSDRFSAERPKGSFSTLEIQRTEQGDSAMYLCASPNSGNTDTQYFGPGTRLTVL.

With regard to this clonotype: Given the absence of the conserved phenylalanine or tryptophan at the CDR3 end, a read error is likely. V is TRBV20-1 and J is TRBJ2-3; 14 bases agree with TRBD2. The germline V gene has CDR1 DFQATT and CDR2 SNEGSKA (reference sequence). This CDR3 contains 15 residues. J lost 3 bases, V lost 6 bases, and 5 bases had no gene match. This chain's CDR3 is CSAGGTSGRTDTQYL. The CDR3 region has the DNA TGCAGTGCCGGGGGGACTAGCGGGAGAACAGATACGCAGTATTTG.

The V call is TRBV28, the J call TRBJ2-5; no clear D gene. Germline V gene data show CDR1 as MDHEN and CDR2 as SYDVKM. CDR3 size: 13 residues. With 1 base removed from V and 6 bases from J, the gap between germline ends came to 9 bases. The CDR3 bases are TGTGCCAGCAGTTTATTCGGTAGCAAGACCCAGTACTTC. Translated: CASSLFGSKTQYF.

This clonotype was seen repeatedly, ten times or more. The chain carries TRBV12-3 or TRBV12-4 and TRBJ2-1, with 9 bases identical to TRBD1. J was trimmed by 3 bases and V by 7 bases; bases with no gene match: 7. The CDR3 extends over 15 amino acids. CDR3 sequence reads: CASNPGTGYYNEQFF. CDR3 DNA sequence: TGTGCCAGCAATCCCGGGACAGGGTACTACAATGAGCAGTTCTTC.

V and J are TRBV6-5 and TRBJ2-3; unclear D gene. The CDR3 is made up of 15 amino acids. Per germline, CDR1 MNHEY and CDR2 SVGAGI. V lost 0 bases, J lost 3 bases, and 10 bases lay in between. CDR3 in amino acids: CASSYSSKRTDTQYF. Here the CDR3 DNA reads TGTGCCAGCAGTTACTCGTCCAAGAGGACAGATACGCAGTATTTT.

This clonotype was picked up a small number of times. The genes are TRBV15 and TRBJ2-5, with D unclear. The length of the CDR3 is 15 residues. Between the trimmed V and J ends, which lost 0 bases and 4 bases, there was a span of 12 bases. Germline CDR1 reads LNHNV; CDR2 reads YYDKDF (reference sequence). The CDR3 here is CATSRDSTYRETQYF. In nucleotides, the CDR3 is TGTGCCACCAGCAGAGATTCCACGTACCGAGAGACCCAGTACTTC.

The CDR3 protein is CASRTTGGTEAFF. As DNA, the CDR3 is TGTGCCAGCAGGACAACAGGGGGTACTGAAGCTTTCTTT. The chain is built from TRBV6-1 and TRBJ1-1; 8 bases match TRBD1. The germline gives CDR1 MNHNS, CDR2 SASEGT. J was trimmed by 5 bases and V by 6 bases; bases with no gene match: 5. The CDR3 covers 13 residues.